The source of this T cell receptor (beta chain) is a study of cytomegalovirus exposure and HLA in healthy donors. Study-wide points: Cytomegalovirus status, reportedly, was diagnosed with high specificity and sensitivity by the classifier.

On this clone: Its target is not known.

The table came from immunoSEQ multiplex PCR; TCRdb's copy has only in-frame clones and leaves some out. The repertoire holds fewer than 85,000 clones, with around 94% as singletons. The sample consisted of PBMCs. The TCR originated in a woman between 18 and 29 years old in good health and CMV-seronegative.

In nucleotides, the CDR3 is TGTGCCAGTAGCCGCGACAGGGGCGCTGAAGCTTTCTTT. Translating it yields CASSRDRGAEAFF. This sequence joins TRBV19 and TRBJ1-1; 8 bases match TRBD1. This CDR3 is built from 13 residues. V gave up 6 bases and J gave up 6 bases; unmatched junction bases: 6. Germline CDR1 reads LNHDA; CDR2 reads SQIVND (reference sequence).